The 27 T cell receptor beta chains reported below all come from one sample, sequenced in a study of T cell clonotyping in hematopoietic cell transplantation. Data came from immunoSEQ multiplex PCR; TCRdb stores just in-frame clones and leaves some out. The data contain about 21,000 clones, 90% of them singletons. Stated time point: recipient sample about 28 days before transplant, after cytoreduction. The sequenced sample was peripheral blood mononuclear cells, obtained before stem cell transplant. These receptors came from a man aged 18 to 30 with biphenotypic leukemia. Some clones in this sample may be carry-over from other donors' samples.

The gene calls are TRBV6-5 and TRBJ2-7, with 7 nucleotides matching TRBD2. Germline V gene sequence: CDR1 MNHEY, CDR2 SVGAGI. Trimming cost V 5 bases and J 2 bases; bases outside gene matches: 6. The CDR3 covers 14 residues. CDR3 DNA: TGTGCCAGCAGTCCCGGGACTACCGCCTACGAGCAGTACTTC. This codes for CASSPGTTAYEQYF.

This chain joins TRBV2 and TRBJ2-1; D is undetermined. CDR1 and CDR2 (germline): SNHLY, FYNNEI. The CDR3 length is 13 residues. Trimming took 6 bases from V and 4 from J, leaving 10 bases between them. CDR3 sequence reads: CASRNVTYNEQFF. CDR3 DNA sequence: TGTGCCAGCAGGAATGTGACTTACAATGAGCAGTTCTTC. The whole variable domain, filled in from reference TRBV2 and TRBJ2-1, reads EPEVTQTPSHQVTQMGQEVILRCVPISNHLYFYWYRQILGQKVEFLVSFYNNEISEKSEIFDDQFSVERPDGSNFTLKIRSTKLEDSAMYFCASRNVTYNEQFFGPGTRLTVL.

The chain recombines TRBV11-3 with TRBJ2-7, with 8 bases that match TRBD2. The V gene end was trimmed by 8 bases and the J gene end by 0 bases; junction bases not matched to a gene: 6. Germline V gene lookup returns CDR1 SGHNT and CDR2 YENEEA. The CDR3 is 14 amino acids. The chain's CDR3 is CASGAAGASYEQYF. In DNA form, the CDR3 reads TGTGCCAGCGGAGCAGCGGGGGCCTCCTACGAGCAGTACTTC.

V gene TRBV5-6 combines with J gene TRBJ1-2, with unresolved D. CDR1 is SGHDT and CDR2 is YYEEEE in the germline V gene. Between the trimmed V and J ends, which lost 0 bases and 7 bases, there was a span of 7 bases. This CDR3 has 12 amino acids. The CDR3 DNA is TGTGCCAGCAGCTTGGGGAGGGCTGGCTACACCTTC. Translating gives CASSLGRAGYTF. Full variable domain (missing parts from reference TRBV5-6 and TRBJ1-2): DAGVTQSPTHLIKTRGQQVTLRCSPKSGHDTVSWYQQALGQGPQFIFQYYEEEERQRGNFPDRFSGHQFPNYSSELNVNALLLGDSALYLCASSLGRAGYTFGSGTRLTVV.

This rearrangement joins TRBV5-5 to TRBJ2-3; unclear D gene. Trimming removed 1 base from V and 0 bases from J, with 12 bases in between. CDR3 length: 16 amino acids. Germline V lookup: CDR1 SGHKS, CDR2 YYEKEE (reference sequence). CDR3 amino acids: CASSLIGVSSTDTQYF. In DNA form, the CDR3 reads TGTGCCAGCAGCTTGATAGGAGTCTCTAGCACAGATACGCAGTATTTT.

The chain employs TRBV30 and TRBJ1-2, with 7 bases that match TRBD1. V was clipped by 3 bases and J by 2 bases; unmatched bases: 3. CDR1 GTSNPN and CDR2 SVGIG come from the germline V gene (reference sequence). The CDR3 has 13 residues. The CDR3 sequence: CAWSRGANYGYTF. The DNA for the CDR3 is TGTGCCTGGAGCAGGGGGGCGAACTATGGCTACACCTTC.

This clone appeared a few times. This chain links TRBV6-5 with TRBJ1-1; D is perhaps TRBD1 (5 bases). Trimming left V 2 bases short and J 7 bases short, with 14 bases between. The CDR3 has 14 amino acids. Germline assignment: CDR1 MNHEY and CDR2 SVGAGI. Here the CDR3 DNA reads TGTGCCAGCAGTTACCAGCAGGGCATCGATGAAGCTTTCTTT. This encodes CASSYQQGIDEAFF.

The J gene is TRBJ1-2, the V gene TRBV4-1, with D uncertain. Trimming stripped 0 bases from V and 1 base from J, with 9 bases between. The CDR3 covers 15 residues. Germline V gene lookup returns CDR1 MGHRA and CDR2 YSYEKL. In DNA form, the CDR3 reads TGCGCCAGCAGCCAAGAATACACAATTAACTATGGCTACACCTTC. Residues: CASSQEYTINYGYTF.

The chain combines TRBV25-1 with TRBJ2-7; D possibly matches TRBD1 or TRBD2 (7 bases each). In germline, CDR1 is MGHDK, CDR2 SYGVNS. This CDR3 has 11 residues. V gave up 5 bases and J gave up 12 bases, with 14 bases separating them. CDR3 residues: CASSQGGRGYF. CDR3 coding DNA: TGTGCCAGCAGTCAGGGGGGGCGCGGGTACTTC.

The chain recombines TRBV11-3 with TRBJ1-6, with a tentative D call TRBD1 (5 bases). V was shortened by 2 bases and J by 8 bases, with 13 bases between the two germline ends. Germline CDR1 SGHNT, CDR2 YENEEA. This CDR3 spans 15 amino acids. CDR3 region: CASSLNPGKDSPLHF. DNA of the CDR3: TGTGCCAGCAGCTTAAATCCAGGGAAGGATTCACCCCTCCACTTT. Drawing the rest from reference TRBV11-3 and TRBJ1-6, the complete variable domain is EAGVVQSPRYKIIEKKQPVAFWCNPISGHNTLYWYLQNLGQGPELLIRYENEEAVDDSQLPKDRFSAERLKGVDSTLKIQPAELGDSAVYLCASSLNPGKDSPLHFGNGTRLTVT.

The chain links TRBV5-1 to TRBJ2-6; perhaps TRBD1 as D (5 bases). Trimming pared 4 bases from V and 4 bases from J, leaving 12 bases between. Germline CDR1 reads SGHRS; CDR2 reads YFSETQ. This CDR3 contains 15 residues. Written as DNA, the CDR3 is TGCGCCAGCAGCCCAGCAGGGAACGGGGCCAACGTCCTGACTTTC. As protein: CASSPAGNGANVLTF.

V usage is TRBV9 and J usage is TRBJ1-1; D unclear. Germline V gives CDR1 SGDLS, CDR2 YYNGEE. The CDR3 covers 14 residues. The V and J ends lost 4 bases and 0 bases respectively, with 10 bases between them. The CDR3 loop reads CASSPGGMNTEAFF. CDR3 DNA: TGTGCCAGCAGCCCGGGAGGTATGAACACTGAAGCTTTCTTT.

V and J are TRBV27 and TRBJ1-2; 12 bases fit TRBD1. The germline V gene encodes CDR1 MNHEY and CDR2 SMNVEV (reference sequence). The J segment lost 0 bases and the V segment lost 1 base, leaving 6 bases of the junction unmatched. CDR3 length: 18 amino acids. CDR3 bases: TGTGCCAGCAGTTTATTGGGGGACAGGGGGCCAGCTAACTATGGCTACACCTTC. It encodes CASSLLGDRGPANYGYTF.

The chain is built from TRBV19 and TRBJ1-6, with D perhaps TRBD1 (5 bases). The V gene lost 3 bases and the J gene lost 6 bases, with 12 bases spanning the gap. Germline loops: CDR1 LNHDA, CDR2 SQIVND (reference sequence). CDR3 length: 15 residues. The CDR3 region is CASSMETGLNSPLHF. The CDR3 region has the DNA TGTGCCAGTAGTATGGAAACAGGCCTTAATTCACCCCTCCACTTT. Using reference TRBV19 and TRBJ1-6 for the parts outside the CDR3, the full variable domain is DGGITQSPKYLFRKEGQNVTLSCEQNLNHDAMYWYRQDPGQGLRLIYYSQIVNDFQKGDIAEGYSVSREKKESFPLTVTSAQKNPTAFYLCASSMETGLNSPLHFGNGTRLTVT.

A single count supports this clone. The chain couples TRBV9 to TRBJ2-1; D unresolved. Germline-derived CDR1 and CDR2 are SGDLS and YYNGEE. Trimming stripped 0 bases from V and 10 bases from J, with 14 bases between. This CDR3 region has 14 residues. The CDR3 spells CASSVGTQRGEQFF. CDR3 in DNA: TGTGCCAGCAGCGTAGGGACCCAGCGCGGAGAGCAGTTCTTC.

V gene TRBV25-1 combines with J gene TRBJ1-1, with TRBD1 matching over 8 bases. V lost 7 bases, J lost 3 bases, and 7 bases stayed unmatched. CDR1 and CDR2 (germline): MGHDK, SYGVNS. The CDR3 is made up of 14 amino acids. The CDR3 region is CASNQGAMDTEAFF. CDR3 sequence (DNA): TGTGCCAGCAACCAGGGGGCGATGGACACTGAAGCTTTCTTT.

The chain joins TRBV6-1 to TRBJ1-5; D is perhaps TRBD1 (6 bases). V lost 3 bases and J lost 5, with 11 bases in between. CDR3 length: 14 amino acids. Germline V gene sequence: CDR1 MNHNS, CDR2 SASEGT. Here the CDR3 reads CASSEAGEHQPQHF. CDR3 DNA: TGTGCCAGCAGTGAGGCAGGGGAACATCAGCCCCAGCATTTT.

The chain couples TRBV7-9 to TRBJ1-5; perhaps TRBD1 as D (5 bases). V lost 5 bases and J lost 10, with 24 bases in between. Germline V lookup: CDR1 SEHNR, CDR2 FQNEAQ (reference sequence). The length of the CDR3 is 16 residues. As DNA, the CDR3 is TGTGCCAGCAGCGCCCCCGGGGGATCGGGGTTCACACCCCAGCATTTT. This gives the protein CASSAPGGSGFTPQHF.

V and J are TRBV5-1 and TRBJ1-1; no clear D. CDR1 and CDR2 (germline): SGHRS, YFSETQ. The V end was cut by 4 bases, the J end by 0 bases, with 13 bases between. CDR3 size: 15 residues. The CDR3 nucleotides read TGCGCCAGCAGCCTGGAAGGCGGGATGAACACTGAAGCTTTCTTT. Translating it yields CASSLEGGMNTEAFF.

Only one count was recorded for this clone. V and J are TRBV4-1 and TRBJ1-1; no firm D call. The CDR3 spans 16 residues. The germline V gene has CDR1 MGHRA and CDR2 YSYEKL. V lost 0 bases and J 5 bases, leaving 16 bases between the germline ends. CDR3 nucleotide sequence: TGCGCCAGCAGCCAAGATGAAAACAGCCCGTTAACTGAAGCTTTCTTT. The encoded protein is CASSQDENSPLTEAFF.

V is TRBV6-4 and J is TRBJ2-4; 9 nucleotides agree with TRBD1. The CDR3 is 14 amino acids. V lost 3 bases and J lost 9; bases outside the gene matches: 6. Germline-derived CDR1 and CDR2 are MRHNA and SNTAGT. The CDR3 bases are TGTGCCAGCAGTGAAGGGGGACAGGGAGCCATTCAGTACTTC. Translating gives CASSEGGQGAIQYF.

V and J are TRBV5-6 and TRBJ2-7; D is ambiguous. The V end lost 4 bases, the J end lost 5 bases, and 19 bases lay between the germline ends. The CDR3 covers 15 residues. From germline, CDR1 is SGHDT and CDR2 YYEEEE. The CDR3 DNA is TGTGCCAGCAGCCGAGACAATGGGTTGTCCCACGAGCAGTACTTC. As protein: CASSRDNGLSHEQYF.

The chain links TRBV5-8 to TRBJ2-3; 8 bases line up with TRBD1. The trim removed 4 bases at V and 6 bases at J, leaving 7 bases unmatched. CDR3 size: 14 residues. Germline assignment: CDR1 SGHTS and CDR2 YDEGEE. For the CDR3, the DNA is TGTGCCAGCAGCGGGGGACAGGCGTGGGATACGCAGTATTTT. Protein sequence: CASSGGQAWDTQYF. The full variable domain, completed using reference TRBV5-8 and TRBJ2-3, is EAGVTQSPTHLIKTRGQQATLRCSPISGHTSVYWYQQALGLGLQFLLWYDEGEERNRGNFPPRFSGRQFPNYSSELNVNALELEDSALYLCASSGGQAWDTQYFGPGTRLTVL.

The chain is built from TRBV7-3 and TRBJ2-5; the match to TRBD2 covers 7 bases. The CDR3 totals 12 residues. Losses at the gene ends were 5 bases for V and 4 bases for J; bases not matched to a gene: 1. CDR1 SGHTA and CDR2 FQGTGA come from the germline V gene. The CDR3 region has the DNA TGTGCCAGCAGCAGGGAGGGAGAGACCCAGTACTTC. Translated: CASSREGETQYF.

V usage is TRBV29-1 and J usage is TRBJ1-1; 7 bases match TRBD1. The CDR3 is made up of 14 amino acids. With V trimmed by 7 bases and J by 6 bases, 14 bases remained unmatched. Germline V CDR1 and CDR2: SQVTM, ANQGSEA. CDR3 sequence: CSAEGAAEVAEAFF. CDR3 DNA sequence: TGCAGCGCCGAGGGGGCAGCCGAGGTCGCTGAAGCTTTCTTT.

Only a few counts were recorded for this clone. The chain joins TRBV4-1 to TRBJ1-2, with unresolved D. This CDR3 is built from 13 residues. Germline assignment: CDR1 MGHRA and CDR2 YSYEKL. Trimming took 2 bases from V and 3 from J, leaving 7 bases between them. CDR3 residues: CASSQLIHYGYTF. In DNA form, the CDR3 reads TGCGCCAGCAGCCAATTAATCCACTATGGCTACACCTTC.

The chain employs TRBV7-8 and TRBJ1-5, with unresolved D. The germline CDR1 and CDR2 sequences are SGHVS and FQNEAQ. With 0 bases removed from V and 5 bases from J, the gap between germline ends came to 5 bases. This CDR3 spans 13 amino acids. The CDR3 loop reads CASSLARDQPQHF. The CDR3 DNA sequence: TGTGCCAGCAGCTTAGCGCGAGATCAGCCCCAGCATTTT.